Listed below are T cell receptor beta chains from one sample, sequenced in a study of T cell responses to AZD1222 COVID-19 vaccine. Sequenced by immunoSEQ multiplex PCR; TCRdb stores in-frame clones only, minus some. The table records tens of thousands of clones, roughly 87% of them present only once. The starting material was peripheral blood, obtained 28 days after the second AZD1222 dose. These receptors came from an adult who received the AZD1222 COVID-19 vaccine. Both conserved end residues are part of each CDR3. For some rows the clone size is stated as once, few or many, or as a class when expanded; others skip it.

clone_size v_call cdr3_aa
. TRBV6-6 CASSYGPWGTGELFF
. TRBV30 CAWTGGYEQYF
. TRBV2 CASSPGGDQPQHF
. TRBV19 CASSPPLDSFSGANVLTF
. TRBV7-2 CASSVDRTGLAYTF
. TRBV7-9 CASSLGTTGNTIYF
. TRBV7-7 CASSLDRSADTQYF
. TRBV5-1 CASSLGTGETQYF
. TRBV4-1 CASSQESFHEQYF
. TRBV27 CASSPGLASDTQYF
. TRBV5-8 CASSVLSGKGEQFF
. TRBV3-1/TRBV3-2 CASRSIGGNEQYF
. TRBV7-2 CASTTDSYQPQHF
. TRBV30 CAWSSGRRSYNEQFF
once TRBV7-8 CASSFPPKVAGEFSGANVLTF
. TRBV7-6 CASSPSGPLSHEQYF
. TRBV7-9 CASSFGRVGGTYEQYF
. TRBV14 CASSLSSGSVDTQYF
. TRBV7-8 CASSTIRGLYEQYF
. TRBV27 CASSSSLGTSGTDTQYF
few TRBV5-4 CASSPAGPRSQETQYF
. TRBV9 CASSVGQGTYNEQFF
. TRBV2 CASSKEKQGTEAFF
. TRBV6-5 CASSLSFGAIYEQYF
. TRBV28 CASSSLRVWNTEAFF
. TRBV18 CASSSLRGRPGGEQFF
once TRBV2 CASSTGGETQYF
. TRBV24-1 CATSDNLAQQETQYF